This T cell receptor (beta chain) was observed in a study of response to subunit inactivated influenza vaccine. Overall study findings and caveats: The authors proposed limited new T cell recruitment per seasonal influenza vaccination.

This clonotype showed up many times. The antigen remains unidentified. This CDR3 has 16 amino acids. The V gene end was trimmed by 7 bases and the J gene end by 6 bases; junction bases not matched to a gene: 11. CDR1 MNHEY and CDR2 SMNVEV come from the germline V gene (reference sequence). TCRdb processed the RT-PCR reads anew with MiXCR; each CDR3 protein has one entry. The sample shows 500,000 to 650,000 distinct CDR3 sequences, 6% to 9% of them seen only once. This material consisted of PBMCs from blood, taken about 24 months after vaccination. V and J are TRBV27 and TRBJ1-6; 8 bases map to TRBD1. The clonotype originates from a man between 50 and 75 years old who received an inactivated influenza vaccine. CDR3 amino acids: CASTIVRTGRNSPLHF. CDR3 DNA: TGTGCCAGCACCATCGTTCGGACAGGGCGTAATTCACCCCTCCACTTT.